Sequencing of this TCR beta chain was carried out in a study of blood T cells in healthy people across ages. Only a few counts were recorded for this clonotype. The germline V gene encodes CDR1 SQVTM and CDR2 ANQGSEA. CDR3 length equals 13 residues. Trimming removed 5 bases from V and 0 bases from J; junction bases left unmatched: 3. A sample-barcoded 5' primer and a J-beta primer mix were used in a second PCR of roughly 6 to 11 cycles. No fewer than 2.5 million CDR3-containing paired-end reads came from each sample. TCRdb ran MiXCR on the 5' RACE reads and lists one entry per CDR3 protein. This sample has 700,000 or so distinct CDR3 sequences; less than 45% occur once, and the top ten carry around 30%.

The genes are TRBV29-1 and TRBJ1-1; 7 bases agree with TRBD1. This receptor was obtained from an elderly man in good health. Sample: blood. This CDR3 reads CSVSDRVNTEAFF. For the CDR3, the DNA is TGCAGCGTTTCTGACAGGGTGAACACTGAAGCTTTCTTT.